A selection of T cell receptor beta chains follows, all from one sample in a study of post-analysis software for immune sequencing data. MiXCR, run by TCRdb on the PCR reads, gives a single entry per CDR3 protein. The sample consists of about 800,000 distinct CDR3 sequences, roughly 29% of them appearing once. Material: blood. The source is a girl between 5 and 17 years old with multiple sclerosis. Both conserved end residues are part of each CDR3.

v_call	j_call	cdr3_aa
TRBV12-3/TRBV12-4	TRBJ2-1	CASSPRGLSSYNEQFF
TRBV12-5	TRBJ2-2	CASGQGHTGELFF
TRBV11-2	TRBJ2-7	CASSLGASYYEQYF
TRBV3-1	-	CASSEDSRETQYF
TRBV7-2	TRBJ2-3	CTSSLDRTSGGRTDTQYF
TRBV24-1	TRBJ2-1	CATSDFLYNEQFF
TRBV6-2/TRBV6-3	TRBJ2-3	CASRPWTSGVTDTQYF
TRBV5-1	TRBJ2-5	CASAGEETQYF
TRBV5-1	TRBJ2-3	CASTGTPSDAQYF
TRBV7-9	TRBJ2-3	CASSLGLSDTQYF
TRBV12-3/TRBV12-4	TRBJ2-5	CASSSAETQYF
TRBV20-1	TRBJ2-7	CSARQMGLAGYYEQYF
TRBV25-1	TRBJ1-1	CASSVTGARGAFF
TRBV9	TRBJ1-1	CASSVIQGANEAFF
TRBV7-7	TRBJ2-2	CASRPTGAGELFF
TRBV7-2	TRBJ2-7	CASSPREALSYEQYF
TRBV20-1	TRBJ2-3	CSAEIGDTTDTQYF
TRBV10-2	TRBJ1-5	CASRAGQNQPQHF
TRBV7-2	TRBJ2-4	CASSLEVDWKNIQYF
TRBV28	TRBJ2-1	CASSTRTSGRKGPINEQFF
TRBV6-6	TRBJ2-7	CASTLGRSTKQYF
TRBV7-9	TRBJ2-3	CASSLSRSSSTDTQYF